These T cell receptor beta chains were read from a single sample in a study of CD8 T cells in ankylosing spondylitis. One entry per CDR3 protein results from TCRdb running MiXCR on the 5' RACE reads. The data show 200,000 to 250,000 distinct CDR3 sequences, roughly 32% seen once. Material for sequencing was blood, either unsorted or a sorted T cell fraction (not recorded which). Receptor source: a male donor with ankylosing spondylitis or in good health (not recorded which). The CDR3 runs from the conserved cysteine through the conserved F or W. A D gene is named only where the DNA matches it firmly. Some rows mark clone size as missing; the rest say once, few, many or name a class of expanded clone.

v_call,j_call,clone_size,d_call,cdr3_nt,cdr3_aa
TRBV9,TRBJ2-1,few,TRBD1,TGTGCCAGCAGCTCCCGGACAGGGACGAATGAGCAGTTCTTC,CASSSRTGTNEQFF
TRBV20-1,TRBJ1-4,.,TRBD1,TGCAGTGCTAGTGACAGGGGTGGGAATGAAAAACTGTTTTTT,CSASDRGGNEKLFF
TRBV18,TRBJ2-7,.,.,TGTGCCAGCTCACCGAATTCCAACTCCTACGAGCAGTACTTC,CASSPNSNSYEQYF
TRBV12-5,TRBJ2-5,.,TRBD2,TGTGCTAGTGGCGGGACTAGCTGTGAGACCCAGTACTTC,CASGGTSCETQYF
TRBV5-1,TRBJ2-1,.,TRBD1,TGCGCCAGCAGCTTGGAGGGGGCGAACAATGAGCAGTTCTTC,CASSLEGANNEQFF
TRBV12-3/TRBV12-4,TRBJ2-3,.,TRBD1,TGTGCCAGCAGTCCCGGACAGGGAACCACAGATACGCAGTATTTT,CASSPGQGTTDTQYF
TRBV29-1,TRBJ2-5,.,.,TGCAGCGTTGAGTTGGGCGCAGAGACCCAGTACTTC,CSVELGAETQYF
TRBV20-1,TRBJ2-5,many,.,TGCAGTGCTAGAGTTCAGCGGGTCCAAGAGACCCAGTACTTC,CSARVQRVQETQYF
TRBV5-6,TRBJ1-1,.,TRBD1,TGTGCCAGCAGCAAAGGACAGGCCCGGGAAGCTTTCTTT,CASSKGQAREAFF
TRBV20-1,TRBJ2-7,.,.,TGCAGTGGCCCCAGCGGGTACTCCTACGAGCAGTACTTC,CSGPSGYSYEQYF
TRBV6-5,TRBJ2-7,.,TRBD2,TGTGCCAGCAGTCTTAGCGGGGGGGGACAGTACTTC,CASSLSGGGQYF
TRBV9,TRBJ2-7,.,.,TGTGCCAGCAGCGTATTTCCGGGTCAGTACGAGCAGTACTTC,CASSVFPGQYEQYF
TRBV11-2,TRBJ2-4,.,.,TGTGCCAGCAGCTTAGGGCGGGGAACAGCCAAAAACATTCAGTACTTC,CASSLGRGTAKNIQYF
TRBV15,TRBJ1-5,.,.,TGTGCCACCAAAGAAGGAGGCCAGCCCCAGCATTTT,CATKEGGQPQHF
TRBV30,TRBJ2-7,.,.,TGTGCCTGGAGTCCAAGCTCCTACGAGCAGTACTTC,CAWSPSSYEQYF
TRBV6-5,TRBJ2-7,few,.,TGTGCCAGCAGTTGGGCATCCGAGCAGTACTTC,CASSWASEQYF
TRBV6-1,TRBJ2-7,.,TRBD1,TGTGCCAGCAGTAAAATCGGGACAGCTCACTACGAGCAGTACTTC,CASSKIGTAHYEQYF
TRBV20-1,TRBJ2-7,few,.,TGCAGTGCTAGTGGACACGAGCAGTACTTC,CSASGHEQYF
TRBV10-1,TRBJ2-3,few,.,TGCGCCAGCTCACAAACAGGGCTGGCAAGCACAGATACGCAGTATTTT,CASSQTGLASTDTQYF
TRBV7-9,TRBJ1-1,.,.,TGTGCCAGCAGCTTAGCGGATTTGCTTATGAGGACCACTGAAGCTTTCTTT,CASSLADLLMRTTEAFF
TRBV7-6,TRBJ2-2,.,.,TGTGCCAGCAGCTGGACTCAGAACACCGGGGAGCTGTTTTTT,CASSWTQNTGELFF
TRBV20-1,TRBJ2-3,.,TRBD2,TGCAGTGCTCCTCTTCGTGGCGGGGGGGCCAAGACAGATACGCAGTATTTT,CSAPLRGGGAKTDTQYF
TRBV12-3/TRBV12-4,TRBJ2-5,many,.,TGTGCCAGCAGCTTAGTAGGGAGGGAGACCCAGTACTTC,CASSLVGRETQYF
TRBV20-1,TRBJ1-1,.,TRBD1,TGCAGTGCTAGGGCGGGACAGGGGACGGGGACTGAAGCTTTCTTT,CSARAGQGTGTEAFF
TRBV6-1,TRBJ2-7,.,.,TGTGCCAGTGCCATGGAGGACAGCGGGTACTCCGAGCAGTACTTC,CASAMEDSGYSEQYF
TRBV6-1,TRBJ2-1,few,.,TGTGCCAGCAGTGAACTGGGCGGGGACAATGAGCAGTTCTTC,CASSELGGDNEQFF
TRBV10-3,TRBJ2-2,.,.,TGTGCCATCAAAGCTAACGGGGAGCTGTTTTTT,CAIKANGELFF
TRBV5-1,TRBJ2-3,few,TRBD1,TGCGCCAGCGAGGGGGCTCTTACAGATACGCAGTATTTT,CASEGALTDTQYF
TRBV18,TRBJ1-3,.,TRBD1,TGTGCCAGCTCACAGAAGAACAGGGGAATTTCTGGAAACACCATATATTTT,CASSQKNRGISGNTIYF